Listed here are 5 T cell receptor beta chains from one sample, sequenced in a study of T-cell reconstitution after alpha-beta-depleted transplantation in children. The authors prepared the TCRbeta library with unique molecular identifiers. TCRdb reprocessed the PCR reads with MiXCR, giving one entry per CDR3 protein. The table lists 70,000 to 100,000 distinct CDR3 sequences, more than 9% of them singletons. The specimen was PBMCs from the stem cell graft donor, collected from the stem cell graft. The receptors stem from a human donor who donated a stem cell graft to a child with inherited bone marrow failure.

The table lists this clonotype with many counts. The genes are TRBV24-1 and TRBJ1-2, with 7 bases identical to TRBD1. Germline lookup yields CDR1 KGHDR and CDR2 SFDVKD. Trimming took 4 bases from V and 6 from J; bases not matched to a gene: 10. The CDR3 contains 15 residues. Written as DNA, the CDR3 is TGTGCCACCAGTGACCCGGCGGAGGGGGCGCATGGCTACACCTTC. It is translated as CATSDPAEGAHGYTF.

The sample holds many counts of this clonotype. The J gene is TRBJ2-5, the V gene TRBV3-1, with D perhaps given as TRBD1 or TRBD2 (5 bases each). Germline V CDR1 and CDR2: LGHDT, YNNKEL (reference sequence). V shed 4 bases and J shed 1 base, with 13 bases lying between them. The CDR3 consists of 15 residues. The CDR3 here is CASSLDFGTQETQYF. For the CDR3, the DNA is TGTGCCAGCAGCCTAGACTTCGGGACCCAAGAGACCCAGTACTTC.

Many counts were recorded for this clonotype. The chain employs TRBV7-2 and TRBJ2-7, with 10 bases identical to TRBD1. The junction had 6 bases not matched to a gene; V was cut back by 5 bases and J by 2 bases. The CDR3 has 15 amino acids. CDR1 and CDR2 from the germline V gene are SGHTA and FQGNSA. The chain's CDR3 is CASSPDRGLAYEQYF. CDR3 nucleotides: TGTGCCAGCAGCCCTGACAGGGGGCTGGCCTACGAGCAGTACTTC.

The rearrangement links TRBV7-9 to TRBJ1-2; 9 bases line up with TRBD1. Germline assignment: CDR1 SEHNR and CDR2 FQNEAQ (reference sequence). The CDR3 extends over 14 amino acids. The V segment lost 7 bases and the J segment 7 bases; nucleotides outside the gene matches: 10. In nucleotides, the CDR3 is TGTGCCAGCAACCCCGGGACAGGGAAGATTGGCTACACCTTC. Translated, it gives CASNPGTGKIGYTF.

This clonotype occurred many times. The CDR3 DNA is TGTGCCAGCAGTTACGGGACAGGGGACTATGGCTACACCTTC. This sequence encodes CASSYGTGDYGYTF. This chain uses TRBV7-2 with TRBJ1-2, with 10 bases aligning to TRBD1. Germline V gene lookup returns CDR1 SGHTA and CDR2 FQGNSA. Trimming cost V 6 bases and J 3 bases; bases outside gene matches: 4. The CDR3 is 14 residues long.